What follows is one T cell receptor (beta chain) and its context. It lacks a known antigen. Within one base of it there is no much larger clone, and no base qualities were kept. This specimen belongs to a study of STAT5B mutations in CD4+ large granular lymphocyte leukemia (dated by TCRdb to the early 2020s). About the investigation overall: Among the healthy controls, the CDR3 'QG' motif was associated with a particular HLA allele. TCRbeta repertoires of CD4+ T-cell large granular lymphocyte leukemia patients were compared with those of healthy blood donors. The purity of purified fractions was confirmed by flow cytometry on FACSCanto II or FACSVerse to exceed 95% among lymphocytes. On the study overall, not on this receptor specifically: Data were not HLA-matched; higher clonality in CD4+ versus CD8+ T-LGLL could reflect the relatively small sample size. Greater clonality appeared to be present in CD4-sorted patient repertoires than in healthy CD4+ repertoires, and the difference was retained after the putative leukemic clones were removed. Enrichment of TRBV06-family usage was observed among the top patient clones (8/27) relative to healthy controls (2/35). Main leukemic clonotypes were private to each patient, although about 25% appeared at low frequency in other patients' non-leukemic repertoires.

The immunoSEQ assay at survey resolution was applied to genomic DNA for sequencing of TCRbeta rearrangements. Processing in the source paper ran as follows. In the TCR sequencing data, the smallest productive clonotype frequency that could be detected was 2.59 x 10-5. Only productive TCRbeta rearrangements, defined as complete and in-frame sequences, were included in the analyses. Sample clonality was computed as Simpson clonality in the immunoSEQ Analyzer version 3.0. Clones were grouped by frequency into very rare, small, medium, large (1-20%) or hyperexpanded (>20%) categories. Generation probabilities were estimated with OLGA 1.2.3, V-gene circos plots were made with VDJtools, specificities were searched in VDJdb, and CDR3 motifs were identified with GLIPH. The clones in this table, taken by TCRdb from immuneACCESS, are in-frame only. Not every clone is retained; where verified, under half of the shortfall comes from an unresolved V gene, and the cause of the rest is unknown. The V and J calls and clone size were taken over from that table, and D and trimming were inferred from the DNA. This sample has 20,000 to 25,000 clones in its table, and approximately 80% of those were observed once. The ten largest clones add up to roughly 0.4% of the sample.

Buffy coats from around 37 blood donors, supplied by the Finnish Red Cross blood service, were used as healthy controls. All TCR-sequenced material derived from peripheral blood: patient blood samples and healthy donor buffy coats. Ficoll-Hypaque gradient centrifugation was used to isolate peripheral blood mononuclear cells. For the healthy controls, CD4+ cells were obtained from buffy coats by magnetic purification. Genomic DNA was extracted with the Gentra Puregene Cell and Tissue kit and quantified on a Qubit 2.0 fluorometer. CDR1 SQVTM and CDR2 ANQGSEA were looked up in the germline V gene. V loses 7 bases, J loses 4 bases, and the germline ends lie 14 bases apart. From the cysteine through the phenylalanine, the CDR3 covers 12 amino acids. Of all the DNA, just the CDR3 is kept, 36 bases in frame from base 1.

Sequenced sample: CD4+ T cells from blood buffy coats. Recombination joined TRBV29-1 with TRBJ2-7; the D segment might be TRBD1 or TRBD2, since each matches 5 bases. The receptor comes from a human donor in good health. The DNA sequence is given as TGCAGCGCCCGAGGGGCGGCTTACGAGCAGTACTTC. Its protein is CSARGAAYEQYF.